One TCR beta chain is described in this entry. The data are from a study of PD-L1 blockade in urothelial cancer. Only in-frame clones appear in the TCRdb table, and some are missing; sequencing was by immunoSEQ multiplex PCR. The sample lists tens of thousands of clones, roughly 85% seen once, with roughly 14% in the top ten. The time point is: pretreatment peripheral blood. Each patient presented with locally advanced or metastatic urothelial carcinoma. The CDR3 length is 15 residues. In germline, CDR1 is SGHNT, CDR2 YYREEE (reference sequence). Between the trimmed V and J ends, which lost 0 bases and 0 bases, there was a span of 9 bases.

Material: PBMCs, obtained around atezolizumab (anti-PD-L1) treatment. The receptor was isolated from an older woman with urothelial cancer. The chain couples TRBV5-4 to TRBJ1-1, with D perhaps TRBD1 (5 bases). The CDR3 protein is CASSLGAGLNTEAFF. The CDR3 nucleotides are TGTGCCAGCAGCTTGGGGGCAGGGCTGAACACTGAAGCTTTCTTT.